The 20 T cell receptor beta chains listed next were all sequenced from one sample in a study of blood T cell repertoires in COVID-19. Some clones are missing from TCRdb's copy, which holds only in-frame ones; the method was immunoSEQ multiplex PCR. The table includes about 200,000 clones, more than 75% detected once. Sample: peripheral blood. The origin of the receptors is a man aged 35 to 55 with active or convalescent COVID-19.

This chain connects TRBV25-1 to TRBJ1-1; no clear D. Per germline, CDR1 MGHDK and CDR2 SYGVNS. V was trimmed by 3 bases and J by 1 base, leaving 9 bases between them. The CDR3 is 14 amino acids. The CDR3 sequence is CASSDYGGNTEAFF. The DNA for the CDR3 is TGTGCCAGCAGTGATTATGGAGGGAACACTGAAGCTTTCTTT.

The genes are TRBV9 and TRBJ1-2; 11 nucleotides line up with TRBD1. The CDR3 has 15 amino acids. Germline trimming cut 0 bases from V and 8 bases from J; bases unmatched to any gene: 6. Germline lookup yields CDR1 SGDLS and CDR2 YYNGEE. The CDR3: CASSVDRGQGDGYTF. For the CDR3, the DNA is TGTGCCAGCAGCGTAGATAGGGGACAGGGGGACGGCTACACCTTC.

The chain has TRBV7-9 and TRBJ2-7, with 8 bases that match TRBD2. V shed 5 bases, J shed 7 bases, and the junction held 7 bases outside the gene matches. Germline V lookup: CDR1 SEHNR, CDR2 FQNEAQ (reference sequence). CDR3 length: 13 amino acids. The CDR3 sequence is CASSERGGLEQYF. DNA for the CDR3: TGTGCCAGCAGCGAACGGGGGGGCCTTGAGCAGTACTTC.

For the CDR3, the DNA is TGTGCCAGCAGACCTCTACAGGAAGGGTTTTCCTACGAGCAGTACTTC. It codes for CASRPLQEGFSYEQYF. The chain is built from TRBV6-4 and TRBJ2-7; D possibly corresponds to TRBD1 (5 bases). The CDR3 is made up of 16 amino acids. Trimming took 6 bases from V and 1 from J, leaving 19 bases between them. Looked up from germline, CDR1 is MRHNA and CDR2 is SNTAGT.

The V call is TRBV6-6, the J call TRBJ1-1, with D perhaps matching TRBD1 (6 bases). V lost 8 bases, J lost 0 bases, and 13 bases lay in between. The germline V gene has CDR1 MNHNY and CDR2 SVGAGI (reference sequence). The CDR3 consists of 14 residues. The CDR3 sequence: CASGTTGMNTEAFF. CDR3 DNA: TGTGCCAGCGGAACAACAGGGATGAACACTGAAGCTTTCTTT.

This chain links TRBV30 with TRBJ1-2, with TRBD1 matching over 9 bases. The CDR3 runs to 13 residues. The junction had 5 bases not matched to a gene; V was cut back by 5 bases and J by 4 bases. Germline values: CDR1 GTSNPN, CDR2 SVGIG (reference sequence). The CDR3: CAWWDRVGYGYTF. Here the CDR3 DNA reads TGTGCCTGGTGGGACAGGGTGGGCTATGGCTACACCTTC.

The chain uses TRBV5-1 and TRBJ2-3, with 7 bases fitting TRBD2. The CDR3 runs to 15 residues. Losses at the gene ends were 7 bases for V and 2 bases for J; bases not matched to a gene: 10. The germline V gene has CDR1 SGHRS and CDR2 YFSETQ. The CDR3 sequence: CASFPSGAFTDTQYF. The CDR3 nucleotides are TGCGCCAGCTTTCCAAGCGGGGCGTTCACAGATACGCAGTATTTT.

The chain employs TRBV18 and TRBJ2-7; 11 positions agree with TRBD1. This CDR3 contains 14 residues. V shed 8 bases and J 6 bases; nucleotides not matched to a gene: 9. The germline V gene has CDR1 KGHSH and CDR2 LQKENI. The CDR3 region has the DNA TGTGCCAGCGCCGACGGGACAGGGGGTCGCGAGCAGTACTTC. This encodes CASADGTGGREQYF.

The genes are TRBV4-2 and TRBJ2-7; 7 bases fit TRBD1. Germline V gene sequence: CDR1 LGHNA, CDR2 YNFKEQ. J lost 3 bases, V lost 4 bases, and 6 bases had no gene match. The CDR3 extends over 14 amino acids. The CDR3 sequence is CASSPGTENYEQYF. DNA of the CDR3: TGTGCCAGCAGCCCTGGGACAGAAAACTACGAGCAGTACTTC.

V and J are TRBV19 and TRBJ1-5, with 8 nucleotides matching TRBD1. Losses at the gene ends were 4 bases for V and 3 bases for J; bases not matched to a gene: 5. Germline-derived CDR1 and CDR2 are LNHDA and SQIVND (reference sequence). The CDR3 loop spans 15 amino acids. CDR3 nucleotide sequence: TGTGCCAGTAGTACCCGGACAGGGTTCAATCAGCCCCAGCATTTT. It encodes CASSTRTGFNQPQHF.

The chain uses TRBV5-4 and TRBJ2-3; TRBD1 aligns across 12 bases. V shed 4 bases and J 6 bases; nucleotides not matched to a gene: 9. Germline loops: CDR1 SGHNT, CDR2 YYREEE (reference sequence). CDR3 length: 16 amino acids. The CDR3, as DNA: TGTGCCAGCAGCAGGGGGGACAGGGGGCTTGCGGATACGCAGTATTTT. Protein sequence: CASSRGDRGLADTQYF.

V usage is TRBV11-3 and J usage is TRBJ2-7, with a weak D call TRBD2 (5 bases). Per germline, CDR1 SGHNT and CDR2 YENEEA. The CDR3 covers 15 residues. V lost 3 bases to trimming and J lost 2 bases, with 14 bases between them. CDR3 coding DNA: TGTGCCAGCAGCTTCAATCCCAGCGGAGCCTACGAGCAGTACTTC. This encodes CASSFNPSGAYEQYF.

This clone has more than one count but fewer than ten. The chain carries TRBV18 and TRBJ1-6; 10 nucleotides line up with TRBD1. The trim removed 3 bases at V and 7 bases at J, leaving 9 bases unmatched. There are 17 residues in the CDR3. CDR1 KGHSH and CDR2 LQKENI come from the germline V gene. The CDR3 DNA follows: TGTGCCAGCTCACCCCTCGTAGGACAGGGGGTAAATTCACCCCTCCACTTT. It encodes CASSPLVGQGVNSPLHF.

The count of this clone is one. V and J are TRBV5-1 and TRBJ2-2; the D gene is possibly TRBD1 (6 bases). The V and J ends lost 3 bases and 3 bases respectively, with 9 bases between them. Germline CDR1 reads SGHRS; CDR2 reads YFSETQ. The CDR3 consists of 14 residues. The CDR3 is CASSSRGDTGELFF. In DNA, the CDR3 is TGCGCCAGCAGCTCCAGGGGTGACACCGGGGAGCTGTTTTTT. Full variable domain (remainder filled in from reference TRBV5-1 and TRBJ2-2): KAGVTQTPRYLIKTRGQQVTLSCSPISGHRSVSWYQQTPGQGLQFLFEYFSETQRNKGNFPGRFSGRQFSNSRSEMNVSTLELGDSALYLCASSSRGDTGELFFGEGSRLTVL.

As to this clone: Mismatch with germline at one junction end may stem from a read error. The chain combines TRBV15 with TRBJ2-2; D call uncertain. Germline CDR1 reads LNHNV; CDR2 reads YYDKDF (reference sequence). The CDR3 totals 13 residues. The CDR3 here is CATSGEEAGELFF. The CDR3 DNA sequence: TGTGCCACCAGCGGAGAGGAAGCGGGGGAGCTGTTTTTT.

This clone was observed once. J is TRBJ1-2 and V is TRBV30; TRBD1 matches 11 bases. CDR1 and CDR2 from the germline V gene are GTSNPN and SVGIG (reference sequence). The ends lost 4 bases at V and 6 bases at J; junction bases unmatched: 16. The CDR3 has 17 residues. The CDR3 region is CAWTRPLGQGAKNGYTF. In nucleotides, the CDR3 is TGTGCCTGGACCAGACCACTAGGACAGGGGGCAAAGAATGGCTACACCTTC. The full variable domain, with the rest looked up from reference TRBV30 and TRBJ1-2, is SQTIHQWPATLVQPVGSPLSLECTVEGTSNPNLYWYRQAAGRGLQLLFYSVGIGQISSEVPQNLSASRPQDRQFILSSKKLLLSDSGFYLCAWTRPLGQGAKNGYTFGSGTRLTVV.

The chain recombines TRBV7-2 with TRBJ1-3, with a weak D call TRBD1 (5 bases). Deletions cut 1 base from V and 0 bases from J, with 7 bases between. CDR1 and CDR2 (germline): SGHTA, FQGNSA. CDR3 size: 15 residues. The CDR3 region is CASSLGQSSGNTIYF. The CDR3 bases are TGTGCCAGCAGCTTAGGACAGAGCTCTGGAAACACCATATATTTT.

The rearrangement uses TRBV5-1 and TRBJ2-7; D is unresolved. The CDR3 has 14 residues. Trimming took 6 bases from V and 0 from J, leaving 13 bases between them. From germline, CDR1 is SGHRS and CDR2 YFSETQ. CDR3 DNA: TGCGCCAGCACCGTGGGCAGCAGCTCCTACGAGCAGTACTTC. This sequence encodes CASTVGSSSYEQYF.

CDR3 DNA: TGTGCCAGCAGTGGATCGGGCACTGAAGCTTTCTTT. Translated: CASSGSGTEAFF. The genes are TRBV2 and TRBJ1-1; D ambiguous. Between the trimmed V and J ends, which lost 4 bases and 4 bases, there was a span of 7 bases. Germline loops: CDR1 SNHLY, CDR2 FYNNEI. The CDR3 runs 12 residues. Full variable domain (missing parts from reference TRBV2 and TRBJ1-1): EPEVTQTPSHQVTQMGQEVILRCVPISNHLYFYWYRQILGQKVEFLVSFYNNEISEKSEIFDDQFSVERPDGSNFTLKIRSTKLEDSAMYFCASSGSGTEAFFGQGTRLTVV.

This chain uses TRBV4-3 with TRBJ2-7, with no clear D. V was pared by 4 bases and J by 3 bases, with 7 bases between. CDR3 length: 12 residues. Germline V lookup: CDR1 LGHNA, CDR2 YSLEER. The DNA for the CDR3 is TGCGCCAGCAGCCTGAACAGCTACGAGCAGTACTTC. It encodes CASSLNSYEQYF.